The text below deals with one T cell receptor (beta chain). Germline values: CDR1 LGHNA, CDR2 YNFKEQ. The CDR3 is made up of 14 amino acids. Trimming stripped 1 base from V and 5 bases from J, with 11 bases between. This sample is drawn from a study of OX40 agonist ivuxolimab in advanced cancers. Here immunoSEQ multiplex PCR was the method, and the copy in TCRdb shows in-frame clones only, minus some. Among about 79,000 clones, under 85% were seen once, and the ten largest hold 3% to 4.5%. The chain joins TRBV4-2 to TRBJ2-5; possible D gene TRBD1, 5 bases. The sequencing used CD4+ or CD8+ T cells sorted from blood, collected in a trial of the OX40 agonist ivuxolimab. This receptor was identified in an adult with an advanced solid tumor such as melanoma, head and neck, liver or kidney cancer. The DNA for the CDR3 is TGTGCCAGCAGCCAAGCAGGGCCCGAGGAGACCCAGTACTTC. Residues: CASSQAGPEETQYF.